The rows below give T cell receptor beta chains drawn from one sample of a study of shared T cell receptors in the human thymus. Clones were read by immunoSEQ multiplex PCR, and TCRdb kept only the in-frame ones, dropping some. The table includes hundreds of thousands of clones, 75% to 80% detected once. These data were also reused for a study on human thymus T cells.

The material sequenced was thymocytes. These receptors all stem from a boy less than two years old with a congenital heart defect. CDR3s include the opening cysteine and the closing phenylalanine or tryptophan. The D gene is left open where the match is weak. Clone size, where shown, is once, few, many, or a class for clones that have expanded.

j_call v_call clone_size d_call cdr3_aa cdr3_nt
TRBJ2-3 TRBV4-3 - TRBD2 CASSPSRGLADTQYF TGCGCCAGCTCCCCCAGCCGGGGACTAGCAGATACGCAGTATTTT
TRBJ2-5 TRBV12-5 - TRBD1 CASGSPPRDRVWETQYF TGTGCTAGTGGTTCCCCCCCGCGGGACAGGGTATGGGAGACCCAGTACTTC
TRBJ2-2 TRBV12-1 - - CASSQPGQGTGELFF TGTGCCAGCAGCCAACCGGGACAGGGGACCGGGGAGCTGTTTTTT
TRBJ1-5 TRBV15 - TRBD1 CATSRDRDRVCDQPQHF TGTGCCACCAGCAGAGATCGGGACAGGGTATGCGATCAGCCCCAGCATTTT
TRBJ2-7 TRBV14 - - CASSQGKGQGSTYEQYF TGTGCCAGCAGCCAAGGGAAAGGACAAGGGTCTACCTACGAGCAGTACTTC
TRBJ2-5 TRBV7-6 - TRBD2 CASSFPLRGDETQYF TGTGCCAGCAGCTTCCCTCTGCGGGGGGATGAGACCCAGTACTTC
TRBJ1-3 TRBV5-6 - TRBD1 CASNSRPGQGASEGNTIYF TGTGCCAGCAACTCACGACCGGGACAGGGGGCTTCGGAAGGAAACACCATATATTTT
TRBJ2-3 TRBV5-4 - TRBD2 CASSVSGLGPDTQYF TGTGCCAGCAGCGTGTCCGGACTAGGGCCTGATACGCAGTATTTT
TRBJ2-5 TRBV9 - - CASSVGQAKETQYF TGTGCCAGCAGCGTAGGGCAGGCTAAAGAGACCCAGTACTTC
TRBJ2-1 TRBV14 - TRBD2 CASSLLREGTNEQFF TGTGCCAGCAGTCTATTGCGGGAGGGCACCAATGAGCAGTTCTTC
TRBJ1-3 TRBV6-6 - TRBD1 CASSDRGLTGNTIYF TGTGCCAGCAGTGACAGGGGATTAACTGGAAACACCATATATTTT
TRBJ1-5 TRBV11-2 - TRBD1 CASSLATGGGQPQHF TGTGCCAGCAGCTTAGCGACAGGGGGCGGACAGCCCCAGCATTTT
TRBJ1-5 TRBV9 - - CASSLRGQYQPQHF TGTGCCAGCAGCCTTCGGGGACAATATCAGCCCCAGCATTTT
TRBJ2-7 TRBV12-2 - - CASRLASSGRFYEQYF TGTGCAAGTCGCTTAGCTTCTAGCGGGAGGTTCTACGAGCAGTACTTC
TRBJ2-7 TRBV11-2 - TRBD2 CASSLGRRGSGPYEQYF TGTGCCAGCAGCTTAGGAAGACGCGGGAGCGGCCCCTACGAGCAGTACTTC
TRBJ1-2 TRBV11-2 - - CGRWGHGGYTF TGTGGTCGTTGGGGCCACGGGGGCTACACCTTC
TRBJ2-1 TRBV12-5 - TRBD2 CASWGLAGVHNEQFF TGTGCCTCTTGGGGTTTAGCGGGAGTCCACAATGAGCAGTTCTTC
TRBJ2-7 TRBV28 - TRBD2 CASSLRGGGLRYEQYF TGTGCCAGCAGTCTACGCGGGGGGGGACTTCGCTACGAGCAGTACTTC
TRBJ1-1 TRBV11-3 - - CAGEGGNTEAFF TGTGCCGGGGAGGGGGGAAACACTGAAGCTTTCTTT
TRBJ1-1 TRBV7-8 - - CASSLTGAGRSAEAFF TGTGCCAGCAGCCTGACAGGTGCGGGCCGTTCCGCTGAAGCTTTCTTT
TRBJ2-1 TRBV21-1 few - CASSNITSGDNEQFF TGTGCCAGCAGCAATATAACTAGCGGAGACAATGAGCAGTTCTTC
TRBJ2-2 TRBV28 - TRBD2 CASSLGGTSGRNRELFF TGTGCCAGCAGTTTGGGTGGGACTAGCGGGAGGAACCGGGAGCTGTTTTTT
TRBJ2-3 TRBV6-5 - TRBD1 CATRGADRAADTQYF TGTGCCACCCGAGGGGCGGACAGGGCCGCAGATACGCAGTATTTT
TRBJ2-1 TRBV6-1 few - CASSPTSDEQFF TGTGCCAGCTCCCCGACAAGTGATGAGCAGTTCTTC
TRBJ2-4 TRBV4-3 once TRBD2 CASSQEIPLAGTKNIQYF TGCGCCAGCAGCCAGGAAATCCCTCTAGCGGGGACCAAAAACATTCAGTACTTC
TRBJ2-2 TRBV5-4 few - CASSQDIWGENTGELFF TGTGCCAGCAGCCAGGACATATGGGGCGAGAACACCGGGGAGCTGTTTTTT
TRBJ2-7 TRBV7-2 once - CASSFKERIPYEQYF TGTGCCAGCAGCTTCAAGGAGCGGATCCCCTACGAGCAGTACTTC
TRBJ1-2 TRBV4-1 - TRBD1 CASSRGTDFNYGYTF TGCGCCAGCAGCCGCGGGACAGACTTCAACTATGGCTACACCTTC
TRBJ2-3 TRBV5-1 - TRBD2 CASSLEGLAGGPTDTQYF TGCGCCAGCAGCTTGGAAGGACTAGCGGGAGGGCCGACAGATACGCAGTATTTT